This T cell receptor (beta chain) is drawn from a study of shared clonotypes between healthy human individuals. Study background: Per donor, CD8 memory used one plate, CD8 naive used two, CD4 memory used three and CD4 naive used three.

With V trimmed by 3 bases and J by 9 bases, 1 base remained unmatched. CDR1 SGHTA and CDR2 FQGTGA come from the germline V gene. The CDR3 contains 13 residues. Generated by immunoSEQ multiplex PCR, the TCRdb table keeps only in-frame clones and is missing some. The sample contains 2 million to 3 million clones, roughly 93% of which appear only once. Study outcomes and limitations: Naive subsets generally had larger estimated richness than memory subsets.

A CD45RA-negative memory subset and a CD45RA+ naive subset were separated from the CD4+ cells. To note about this clone: Antigen: not known.

This chain uses TRBV7-3 with TRBJ2-1; 11 positions agree with TRBD2. The TCR sequence derives from a man aged 18 to 29 in good health. Some clones in this sample may be carry-over from other donors' samples. Sequenced: naive CD4+ T cells from PBMCs. Specified subset: CD45RA+ positively selected. Written as DNA, the CDR3 is TGTGCCAGCAGCTTTAGCGGGAGGGGTGAGCAGTTCTTC. Residues: CASSFSGRGEQFF.